This TCR beta chain was recorded in a study of blood T cells in healthy people across ages. Findings and limits, study-wide: Comparison with aged donors showed that long-lived donors had more naive CD4+ cells and higher diversity.

Combining a sample-barcoded 5' primer with a J-beta primer mix, a second PCR ran for roughly 7 to 11 cycles. Each cDNA molecule, via a template-switch adaptor with 12 random nucleotides, was tagged. TCRdb recomputed calls from the 5' RACE reads with MiXCR, one row per CDR3 protein. The sample holds approximately 810,000 distinct CDR3 sequences, about 37% seen once. The sample holds a few counts of this clonotype. What it binds is unknown. Trimming removed 3 bases from V and 8 bases from J, with 22 bases in between. This CDR3 has 16 amino acids. CDR1 is MNHEY and CDR2 is SMNVEV in the germline V gene (reference sequence).

V usage is TRBV27 and J usage is TRBJ1-2; D ambiguous. This clonotype was sampled from a man younger than 35 in good health. Sequenced material: blood. CDR3 bases: TGTGCCAGCAGTTTCCTTGGCGCGACCGGGATAGGAGGCTACACCTTC. This gives the protein CASSFLGATGIGGYTF.